Listed here is a single T cell receptor beta chain. The V segment lost 4 bases and the J segment 9 bases; nucleotides outside the gene matches: 6. The CDR3 has 13 amino acids. Germline CDR1 reads MDHEN; CDR2 reads SYDVKM. The sample originates from a study of blood T cell repertoires in COVID-19. Across the whole study: From T cells, B-cell-depleted T cells, or PBMCs came the material, which was cDNA or gDNA.

As handled by the study authors: Scientists estimated how many nucleated cells there were by amplifying reference gene primers. Produced via immunoSEQ multiplex PCR; TCRdb's table is partial and in-frame only. V, J and clone size were drawn from that table, and D and trimming were deduced from the DNA. The sample includes 40,000 to 55,000 clones, 70% to 85% of them seen just once. The sequence derives from a woman of 80 years or more with acute or convalescent COVID-19. J is TRBJ2-3 and V is TRBV28; 8 bases map to TRBD2. Sample: peripheral blood. The CDR3 DNA follows: TGTGCCAGCAGTTCGGGAGGGGAGCGGACGCAGTATTTT. It codes for CASSSGGERTQYF.